Presented here are 27 T cell receptor beta chains from one specimen sequenced in a study of T cells in Graves' hyperthyroidism and ophthalmopathy. What was amplified from RNA transcripts were TCR beta CDR3 regions. In the first-round RT-PCR of the TCR CDR3, the HTBI primer set was used. Using its own MiXCR run on the multiplex PCR reads, TCRdb lists one record per CDR3 protein. This table has about 590,000 distinct CDR3 sequences, 15% to 17% appearing once. Sequences were obtained from blood. The origin of the receptors is a woman in her thirties with Graves' hyperthyroidism.

This clonotype was counted many times. This chain joins TRBV7-2 and TRBJ1-2, with TRBD1 as a possible D gene (5 bases). V was clipped by 3 bases and J by 8 bases, with 16 bases between them. The CDR3 contains 14 residues. CDR1 is SGHTA and CDR2 is FQGNSA in the germline V gene. The DNA for the CDR3 is TGTGCCAGCAGCTTTCAGGGTCACGCGAAGGGCTACACCTTC. Translation gives CASSFQGHAKGYTF.

Ten or more counts support this clonotype. The chain couples TRBV20-1 to TRBJ2-1, with D maybe TRBD2 (6 bases). There are 14 residues in the CDR3. In germline, CDR1 is DFQATT, CDR2 SNEGSKA (reference sequence). Trimming took off 4 bases at V and 9 bases at J, with 19 bases between the two ends. The CDR3 nucleotides are TGCAGTGCTAACCCGGCCTCGGGGGTGAGTGAGCAGTTCTTC. It specifies CSANPASGVSEQFF.

V usage is TRBV7-9 and J usage is TRBJ2-1; 14 bases map to TRBD2. This CDR3 has 14 amino acids. V lost 6 bases and J lost 10; bases outside the gene matches: 5. CDR1 and CDR2 from the germline V gene are SEHNR and FQNEAQ (reference sequence). CDR3 nucleotide sequence: TGTGCCAGCAGACAGACTAGCGGGAGGGACGAGCAGTTCTTC. Encoded protein: CASRQTSGRDEQFF.

There are many counts of this clonotype. This chain joins TRBV11-2 and TRBJ2-7; tentatively, D is TRBD2 (6 bases). V was trimmed by 5 bases and J by 7 bases, leaving 18 bases between them. CDR1 and CDR2 from the germline V gene are SGHAT and FQNNGV. This CDR3 has 14 residues. This chain's CDR3 is CASSTHRGGEEQYF. The CDR3 nucleotides are TGTGCCAGCAGCACCCACCGGGGCGGGGAGGAGCAGTACTTC.

V and J are TRBV27 and TRBJ1-2; no reliable D call. Trimming shortened V by 2 bases and J by 1 base, and 11 bases separated the two germline ends. Per the germline V gene, CDR1 is MNHEY and CDR2 is SMNVEV (reference sequence). The CDR3 loop spans 15 amino acids. CDR3 bases: TGTGCCAGCAGTTTAAAAGGACGGTGTAACTATGGCTACACCTTC. This codes for CASSLKGRCNYGYTF.

CDR3 sequence (DNA): TGTGCCAGCAGTGTCTGGGCGGGAGGGCCCTACGAGCAGTACTTC. Residues: CASSVWAGGPYEQYF. The V call is TRBV2, the J call TRBJ2-7; 9 positions match TRBD2. The CDR3 contains 15 residues. The germline V gene encodes CDR1 SNHLY and CDR2 FYNNEI. With V trimmed by 4 bases and J by 2 bases, 6 bases remained unmatched.

A word on this clonotype: This sequence may be a read error, since a much larger clone differs from it by one base. The chain is built from TRBV30 and TRBJ1-1, with unresolved D. The V end lost 2 bases, the J end lost 10 bases, and 11 bases lay between the germline ends. This CDR3 region has 11 residues. Germline V CDR1 and CDR2: GTSNPN, SVGIG (reference sequence). The CDR3 nucleotides are TGTGCCTGGAGTAGGATCGCCGGAGCTTTCTTT. It yields the protein CAWSRIAGAFF.

This clonotype was detected a few times. The V gene is TRBV20-1, the J gene TRBJ1-1; the D is unclear. Trimming removed 1 base from V and 0 bases from J, with 9 bases in between. Per germline, CDR1 DFQATT and CDR2 SNEGSKA (reference sequence). The CDR3 length is 14 residues. The CDR3: CSARVPEVNTEAFF. CDR3 DNA sequence: TGCAGTGCTAGAGTCCCCGAGGTGAACACTGAAGCTTTCTTT.

This clonotype was detected only a few times. V usage is TRBV5-1 and J usage is TRBJ1-1; D unresolved. The V and J ends lost 0 bases and 1 base respectively, with 7 bases between them. This CDR3 contains 14 residues. Germline values: CDR1 SGHRS, CDR2 YFSETQ. The DNA for the CDR3 is TGCGCCAGCAGCTTGGAGGTGCGGAACACTGAAGCTTTCTTT. The encoded protein is CASSLEVRNTEAFF. Using reference TRBV5-1 and TRBJ1-1 for the parts outside the CDR3, the full variable domain is KAGVTQTPRYLIKTRGQQVTLSCSPISGHRSVSWYQQTPGQGLQFLFEYFSETQRNKGNFPGRFSGRQFSNSRSEMNVSTLELGDSALYLCASSLEVRNTEAFFGQGTRLTVV.

The chain employs TRBV19 and TRBJ1-1, with D hard to call. Germline CDR1 is LNHDA and CDR2 is SQIVND (reference sequence). Between the trimmed V and J ends, which lost 7 bases and 2 bases, there was a span of 14 bases. This CDR3 region has 14 residues. The CDR3 sequence: CASNLQDTNTEAFF. DNA of the CDR3: TGTGCCAGTAATCTGCAGGATACAAACACTGAAGCTTTCTTT.

This clonotype was seen a handful of times. This chain connects TRBV6-1 to TRBJ2-3; D not certain. Between the trimmed V and J ends, which lost 1 base and 1 base, there was a span of 9 bases. Germline CDR1 reads MNHNS; CDR2 reads SASEGT. The CDR3 length is 15 residues. The CDR3 region has the DNA TGTGCCAGCAGTGAAGGATTCGCCGGCACAGATACGCAGTATTTT. Its translation is CASSEGFAGTDTQYF.

This sequence joins TRBV2 and TRBJ1-5, with TRBD1 identical over 7 bases. This CDR3 has 14 amino acids. CDR1 is SNHLY and CDR2 is FYNNEI in the germline V gene. J gave up 1 base and V 8 bases, and 5 bases lay outside the gene matches. DNA for the CDR3: TGTGCCAGCCAGCAGGGGGACAGCAATCAGCCCCAGCATTTT. Amino acids: CASQQGDSNQPQHF.

This clonotype was found a few times. The V call is TRBV7-9, the J call TRBJ2-4, with 11 bases fitting TRBD1. Germline lookup yields CDR1 SEHNR and CDR2 FQNEAQ (reference sequence). V dropped 5 bases and J dropped 8; count of bases not matched to a gene: 8. This CDR3 has 15 residues. In DNA form, the CDR3 reads TGTGCCAGCAGCCGCGGGACAGGGGGAGTGGACATTCAGTACTTC. This translates into CASSRGTGGVDIQYF.

The V gene is TRBV20-1, the J gene TRBJ1-1; D is uncertain. The V end lost 3 bases, the J end lost 0 bases, and 8 bases lay between the germline ends. Germline V lookup: CDR1 DFQATT, CDR2 SNEGSKA (reference sequence). This CDR3 spans 13 amino acids. CDR3 coding DNA: TGCAGTGCTAGTCGCCAACTGAACACTGAAGCTTTCTTT. Protein: CSASRQLNTEAFF.

The chain employs TRBV5-5 and TRBJ2-7, with D perhaps matching TRBD1 or TRBD2 (5 bases each). Trimming took 6 bases from V and 6 from J, leaving 19 bases between them. The CDR3 consists of 14 residues. Germline CDR1 is SGHKS and CDR2 is YYEKEE (reference sequence). The CDR3 region has the DNA TGTGCCAGCATCGAAGGGACGGGGTTTCGCGAGCAGTACTTC. Protein product: CASIEGTGFREQYF.

The chain recombines TRBV6-2 or TRBV6-3 with TRBJ2-1; unclear D gene. The CDR3 is 12 amino acids. The V gene lost 0 bases and the J gene lost 8 bases, with 5 bases spanning the gap. CDR1 and CDR2 (germline): MNHEY, SVGEGT. The DNA of the CDR3 is TGTGCCAGCAGTTACTCGAGAGATGAGCAGTTCTTC. Its translation is CASSYSRDEQFF.

This clonotype has ten or more counts. The chain couples TRBV11-2 to TRBJ2-3, with 7 bases aligning to TRBD2. The CDR3 loop spans 16 amino acids. Per germline, CDR1 SGHAT and CDR2 FQNNGV. After removal of 4 bases from V and 5 bases from J, the junction contained 12 bases not matched to a gene. CDR3 region: CASSSPEAGVEDTQYF. The DNA of the CDR3 is TGTGCCAGCAGCTCCCCCGAGGCGGGAGTGGAAGATACGCAGTATTTT.

This clonotype was picked up many times. CDR3 DNA: TGTGCCAGCAGCTTAGAGTCTCGGGGTTGGGTAGCGGCCTCCTACAATGAGCAGTTCTTC. Protein sequence: CASSLESRGWVAASYNEQFF. The rearrangement uses TRBV11-2 and TRBJ2-1; tentatively, D is TRBD2 (6 bases). Germline V CDR1 and CDR2: SGHAT, FQNNGV. Trimming removed 0 bases from V and 0 bases from J, with 21 bases in between. The CDR3 has 20 residues.

This clonotype occurred many times. The chain links TRBV11-2 to TRBJ1-3; no clear D gene. This CDR3 spans 15 amino acids. CDR1 SGHAT and CDR2 FQNNGV come from the germline V gene. V lost 3 bases and J 0 bases, leaving 9 bases between the germline ends. The CDR3 DNA is TGTGCCAGCAGCTTCGGACGGTTCTCTGGAAACACCATATATTTT. Protein: CASSFGRFSGNTIYF.

V gene TRBV3-1 combines with J gene TRBJ1-4; D remains unclear. Deletions cut 1 base from V and 16 bases from J, with 13 bases between. The CDR3 covers 12 residues. Germline-derived CDR1 and CDR2 are LGHDT and YNNKEL (reference sequence). The CDR3 loop is CASSQGSLHTFF. CDR3 bases: TGTGCCAGCAGCCAAGGTTCCCTACACACGTTTTTT. The full variable domain, completed using reference TRBV3-1 and TRBJ1-4, is DTAVSQTPKYLVTQMGNDKSIKCEQNLGHDTMYWYKQDSKKFLKIMFSYNNKELIINETVPNRFSPKSPDKAHLNLHINSLELGDSAVYFCASSQGSLHTFFGSGTQLSVL.

The CDR3 DNA reads TGTGCCAGCAGCCAAGAGTCAAGGGGAGCTTTCTTT. It specifies CASSQESRGAFF. V gene TRBV3-1 combines with J gene TRBJ1-1, with D tentatively TRBD1 (5 bases). Between the trimmed V and J ends, which lost 0 bases and 10 bases, there was a span of 9 bases. The germline gives CDR1 LGHDT, CDR2 YNNKEL (reference sequence). The CDR3 loop spans 12 amino acids.

In this sample, this clonotype turned up a few times. The chain couples TRBV30 to TRBJ1-2; D unresolved. The CDR3 has 12 amino acids. Looked up from germline, CDR1 is GTSNPN and CDR2 is SVGIG (reference sequence). V was clipped by 4 bases and J by 8 bases, with 14 bases between them. Here the CDR3 reads CAWIGGLGGYTF. CDR3 sequence (DNA): TGTGCCTGGATCGGAGGGTTAGGGGGCTACACCTTC.

This clonotype showed up many times. The rearrangement joins TRBV5-5 to TRBJ2-5, with D possibly called TRBD1 or TRBD2 (5 bases each). The V end was cut by 2 bases, the J end by 3 bases, with 26 bases between. The CDR3 extends over 19 amino acids. Germline loops: CDR1 SGHKS, CDR2 YYEKEE (reference sequence). The DNA for the CDR3 is TGTGCCAGCAGCTTCCATACACAAAGAACCGGGACGGCGGAAGAGACCCAGTACTTC. Amino acid sequence: CASSFHTQRTGTAEETQYF.

Many counts were recorded for this clonotype. The genes are TRBV20-1 and TRBJ2-3; maybe TRBD2 (6 bases). The germline gives CDR1 DFQATT, CDR2 SNEGSKA (reference sequence). The CDR3 has 14 amino acids. The V end was cut by 0 bases, the J end by 3 bases, with 10 bases between. The CDR3 DNA reads as TGCAGTGCTAGAGATATGGGGGGAACAGATACGCAGTATTTT. Amino acids: CSARDMGGTDTQYF.

At least ten counts were recorded for this clonotype. V usage is TRBV30 and J usage is TRBJ2-5; 8 nucleotides align to TRBD2. The CDR3 consists of 17 residues. Per germline, CDR1 GTSNPN and CDR2 SVGIG (reference sequence). Trimming cost V 0 bases and J 5 bases; bases outside gene matches: 14. CDR3 sequence reads: CAWSVRRGSGSLETQYF. In nucleotides, the CDR3 is TGTGCCTGGAGTGTACGGAGAGGGAGCGGGAGTCTCGAGACCCAGTACTTC.

In this sample, this clonotype turned up many times. In nucleotides, the CDR3 is TGCGCCAGAAGAGCGATCGGACAGCCTAACTATGGCTACACCTTC. Its protein is CARRAIGQPNYGYTF. This rearrangement joins TRBV5-1 to TRBJ1-2; possibly TRBD1 for D (6 bases). The CDR3 has 15 amino acids. With 8 bases removed from V and 0 bases from J, the gap between germline ends came to 17 bases. In germline, CDR1 is SGHRS, CDR2 YFSETQ.

This clonotype was recorded many times. This chain joins TRBV5-1 and TRBJ2-3; the D gene is possibly TRBD1 (6 bases). The CDR3 covers 17 residues. Trimming pared 4 bases from V and 0 bases from J, leaving 18 bases between. Looked up from germline, CDR1 is SGHRS and CDR2 is YFSETQ. CDR3 amino acids: CASSPGTDSTSTDTQYF. CDR3 nucleotide sequence: TGCGCCAGCAGCCCCGGGACGGACAGTACTAGCACAGATACGCAGTATTTT.